These 14 T cell receptor beta chains share one sample of origin, sequenced in a study of T-cell reconstitution after alpha-beta-depleted transplantation in children. For TCRbeta, the library was prepared with unique molecular identifiers. TCRdb re-called the PCR reads through MiXCR, storing one row per CDR3 protein. The profile covers approximately 420,000 distinct CDR3 sequences, with about a tenth appearing a single time and 4.5% to 6% taken by the ten largest. The sequencing used PBMCs from the stem cell graft donor, collected from the stem cell graft. Receptor source: a human donor who donated a stem cell graft to a child with acute myeloid leukemia.

V is TRBV29-1 and J is TRBJ2-1, with 12 bases identical to TRBD2. V shed 8 bases, J shed 0 bases, and the junction held 8 bases outside the gene matches. Germline CDR1 reads SQVTM; CDR2 reads ANQGSEA. The CDR3 sequence is 16 residues long. CDR3 residues: CSSMGLAGSSYNEQFF. For the CDR3, the DNA is TGCAGCAGTATGGGACTAGCGGGCAGCTCCTACAATGAGCAGTTCTTC.

In this sample, this clonotype turned up a few times. The V gene is TRBV15, the J gene TRBJ2-5; 10 bases fit TRBD1. Germline CDR1 is LNHNV and CDR2 is YYDKDF (reference sequence). J was trimmed by 4 bases and V by 3 bases; bases with no gene match: 5. This CDR3 has 15 residues. The CDR3 spells CATSRGTGETETQYF. The CDR3 DNA sequence: TGTGCCACCAGCAGGGGGACAGGGGAGACAGAGACCCAGTACTTC.

A few counts support this clonotype. The chain is built from TRBV15 and TRBJ2-5; a possible D gene is TRBD1 (5 bases). Trimming removed 4 bases at V and 2 bases at J, with 11 bases between. The CDR3 consists of 14 residues. Looked up from germline, CDR1 is LNHNV and CDR2 is YYDKDF (reference sequence). CDR3 coding DNA: TGTGCCACCAGCAACGACAGAGCGCAAGAGACCCAGTACTTC. Residues: CATSNDRAQETQYF.

This clonotype was seen repeatedly, ten times or more. The chain combines TRBV6-1 with TRBJ2-5; 14 bases are a match to TRBD2. Unmatched junction bases numbered 3, after V lost 4 bases and J lost 5 bases. Germline CDR1 and CDR2: MNHNS and SASEGT. CDR3 size: 15 residues. The CDR3 bases are TGTGCCAGCAGTGGACTAGCGGGGGGGCCGGAGACCCAGTACTTC. The encoded protein is CASSGLAGGPETQYF.

The chain is built from TRBV12-3 or TRBV12-4 and TRBJ1-1; the D gene is possibly TRBD1 (5 bases). V lost 1 base and J 6 bases, leaving 9 bases between the germline ends. This CDR3 contains 13 residues. CDR3: CASSLGGIPEAFF. The CDR3 region has the DNA TGTGCCAGCAGTTTAGGGGGGATCCCTGAAGCTTTCTTT.

The J gene is TRBJ2-4, the V gene TRBV20-1; 10 nucleotides agree with TRBD2. This CDR3 comprises 14 residues. Trimming cost V 0 bases and J 6 bases; bases outside gene matches: 2. Germline V gene lookup returns CDR1 DFQATT and CDR2 SNEGSKA (reference sequence). DNA of the CDR3: TGCAGTGCTAGAGAAAGCGGGAGGGGAAACATTCAGTACTTC. Its translation: CSARESGRGNIQYF.

This clonotype was recorded at least ten times. J is TRBJ1-5 and V is TRBV20-1; TRBD1 might be the D (5 bases). This CDR3 contains 14 residues. V gave up 1 base and J gave up 4 bases, with 11 bases separating them. Per the germline V gene, CDR1 is DFQATT and CDR2 is SNEGSKA (reference sequence). As DNA, the CDR3 is TGCAGTGCTAGAGGGGGCACCTCAAATCAGCCCCAGCATTTT. Translation: CSARGGTSNQPQHF.

In its sample, this clonotype was seen a few times. V is TRBV20-1 and J is TRBJ2-1; 9 bases match TRBD2. Germline values: CDR1 DFQATT, CDR2 SNEGSKA (reference sequence). CDR3 size: 14 residues. V shed 7 bases and J 9 bases; nucleotides not matched to a gene: 13. The CDR3 loop is CSERGLAGSGEQFF. CDR3 nucleotide sequence: TGCAGTGAGAGAGGTCTAGCGGGGAGCGGTGAGCAGTTCTTC.

The chain uses TRBV3-1 and TRBJ2-7; the match to TRBD1 covers 9 bases. V dropped 3 bases and J dropped 0; count of bases not matched to a gene: 6. Germline loops: CDR1 LGHDT, CDR2 YNNKEL (reference sequence). This CDR3 spans 16 amino acids. This chain's CDR3 is CASSQTGTGFSYEQYF. In DNA form, the CDR3 reads TGTGCCAGCAGCCAGACCGGGACAGGGTTCTCCTACGAGCAGTACTTC.

The V gene is TRBV5-5, the J gene TRBJ2-7; no clear D. The CDR3 totals 13 residues. The germline gives CDR1 SGHKS, CDR2 YYEKEE (reference sequence). Between the trimmed V and J ends, which lost 0 bases and 5 bases, there was a span of 9 bases. The CDR3 is CASSLANSHEQYF. CDR3 sequence (DNA): TGTGCCAGCAGCTTGGCCAATTCGCACGAGCAGTACTTC.

This clonotype has more than one count but fewer than ten. The gene calls are TRBV15 and TRBJ2-1; TRBD2 agrees at 8 bases. The germline CDR1 and CDR2 sequences are LNHNV and YYDKDF (reference sequence). The CDR3 contains 15 residues. J lost 10 bases, V lost 5 bases, and 13 bases had no gene match. The CDR3 nucleotides read TGTGCCACCAGCCAATTCTTAGCGGGAAAGGAGGAGCAGTTCTTC. This codes for CATSQFLAGKEEQFF.

This chain connects TRBV6-1 to TRBJ1-1; no firm D call. V lost 4 bases, J lost 3 bases, and 15 bases lay in between. The CDR3 contains 15 residues. Looked up from germline, CDR1 is MNHNS and CDR2 is SASEGT. The CDR3 here is CASSAQHSPHTEAFF. The DNA of the CDR3 is TGTGCCAGCAGTGCCCAACACTCGCCTCACACTGAAGCTTTCTTT.

This clonotype was recorded a few times. DNA for the CDR3: TGCAGTGCTAGTATGGGGGGACTAGTCTACGAGCAGTACTTC. This gives the protein CSASMGGLVYEQYF. The genes are TRBV20-1 and TRBJ2-7; 8 nucleotides align to TRBD2. The CDR3 totals 14 residues. Germline V gene sequence: CDR1 DFQATT, CDR2 SNEGSKA (reference sequence). Trimming removed 3 bases from V and 3 bases from J; junction bases left unmatched: 7.

A few counts support this clonotype. The chain's CDR3 is CASSPRHSWEQYV. The DNA of the CDR3 is TGTGCCAGCAGCCCCCGACACAGTTGGGAGCAGTACGTC. The gene calls are TRBV6-6 and TRBJ2-7, with D hard to call. Trimming cost V 6 bases and J 7 bases, with 16 bases left between them. Per the germline V gene, CDR1 is MNHNY and CDR2 is SVGAGI (reference sequence). The CDR3 is made up of 13 amino acids.